This T cell receptor beta chain was identified during a study of OX40 agonist ivuxolimab in advanced cancers. Findings of the study overall: Still undetermined is the antigen specificity of the expanded peripheral T cells. At 0.1 to 3.0 mg/kg and by week 6, CD4+ and CD8+ T cells in the blood had expanded clonally.

To note about this clone: Its specificity is not known.

Here immunoSEQ multiplex PCR was the method, and the copy in TCRdb shows in-frame clones only, minus some. Of 95,000 to 100,000 clones listed, just under 95% are singletons. This CDR3 is built from 14 residues. From germline, CDR1 is SNHLY and CDR2 FYNNEI. V dropped 5 bases and J dropped 5 bases, with 15 bases sitting between them. The sample here was CD4+ or CD8+ T cells sorted from blood, taken in a trial of the OX40 agonist ivuxolimab. The chain joins TRBV2 to TRBJ1-1; D ambiguous. The sequence came from an adult with an advanced solid tumor such as melanoma, head and neck, liver or kidney cancer. The CDR3 here is CASSFEVQVTEAFF. DNA of the CDR3: TGTGCCAGCAGTTTTGAGGTCCAGGTGACTGAAGCTTTCTTT.